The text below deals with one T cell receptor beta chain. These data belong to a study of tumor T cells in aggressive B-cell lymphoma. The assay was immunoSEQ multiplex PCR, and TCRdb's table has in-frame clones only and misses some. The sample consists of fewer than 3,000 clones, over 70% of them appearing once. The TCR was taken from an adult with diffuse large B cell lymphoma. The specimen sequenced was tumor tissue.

In nucleotides, the CDR3 is TGTGCCAGCAGCCAAGAGGTAGCGGGAGATACCTACAATGAGCAGTTCTTC. Its translation: CASSQEVAGDTYNEQFF. This chain links TRBV4-2 with TRBJ2-1, with 9 bases identical to TRBD2. Looked up from germline, CDR1 is LGHNA and CDR2 is YNFKEQ. V was pared by 0 bases and J by 2 bases, with 5 bases of the junction left unmatched. There are 17 residues in the CDR3.